The 25 T cell receptor beta chains below come from one sample, sequenced in a study of blood T cells in healthy people across ages (dated by TCRdb to between 2015 and 2017). Library method: 5' RACE. Reads for this sample came from an Illumina HiSeq 2500. The second PCR ran for about 6 to 12 cycles and used a J-beta primer mix along with a sample-barcoded 5' primer. Clones were called with MiXCR by TCRdb after fastp trimmed the public reads at Q25, and only in-frame beta chains were retained. Merged by CDR3 protein, the rows form single entries marked with the most common genes and DNA. Here the sample has around 750,000 distinct CDR3 sequences; about 53% occur a single time. About 38% of the sample comes from the top ten. What was sequenced was blood. These receptors were collected from a man older than 75 in good health.

This clonotype was picked up a small number of times. The V and J genes are TRBV28 and TRBJ2-1; D unclear. The CDR3 spans 14 residues. CDR1 and CDR2 from the germline V gene are MDHEN and SYDVKM. The ends were cut back, 7 bases at V and 2 bases at J, with 12 bases in the middle. DNA for the CDR3: TGTGCCAGCACGTTGACAAGGGCCTACAATGAGCAGTTCTTC. Residues: CASTLTRAYNEQFF.

V gene TRBV29-1 combines with J gene TRBJ2-2; TRBD1 might be the D (6 bases). CDR1 SQVTM and CDR2 ANQGSEA come from the germline V gene. V shed 8 bases and J shed 3 bases, with 16 bases lying between them. CDR3 length: 14 amino acids. The CDR3 sequence: CSIREQGDTGELFF. The CDR3, as DNA: TGCAGCATCAGAGAACAGGGAGACACCGGGGAGCTGTTTTTT.

V and J are TRBV28 and TRBJ2-7, with 12 bases lining up with TRBD2. Germline V gene lookup returns CDR1 MDHEN and CDR2 SYDVKM. Unmatched junction bases numbered 7, after V lost 5 bases and J lost 2 bases. This CDR3 has 16 residues. CDR3 DNA sequence: TGTGCCAGCAGTACGACTAGCGGGAGAGTCGCCTACGAGCAGTACTTC. It yields the protein CASSTTSGRVAYEQYF.

DNA for the CDR3: TGTGCCAGCAGCTTAGGTTGGGGGACTAGCGGGAGTTCAGATACGCAGTATTTT. As protein: CASSLGWGTSGSSDTQYF. V is TRBV7-3 and J is TRBJ2-3, with 14 positions matching TRBD2. CDR1 SGHTA and CDR2 FQGTGA come from the germline V gene. The V and J ends lost 2 bases and 4 bases, in that order; junction bases with no gene match: 8. The CDR3 totals 18 residues.

The J gene is TRBJ2-1, the V gene TRBV28; perhaps TRBD2 as D (5 bases). The length of the CDR3 is 16 residues. The V end lost 7 bases, the J end lost 4 bases, and 20 bases lay between the germline ends. Looked up from germline, CDR1 is MDHEN and CDR2 is SYDVKM. The CDR3 DNA reads TGTGCCAGCACCCCACTGGGGATAGCGAGTTACAATGAGCAGTTCTTC. Translated, it gives CASTPLGIASYNEQFF.

The rearrangement links TRBV20-1 to TRBJ2-3, with 12 positions matching TRBD2. Trimming at V came to 3 bases and at J to 14 bases, leaving 18 bases not matched to a gene. This CDR3 has 16 residues. CDR1 is DFQATT, CDR2 SNEGSKA, per germline (reference sequence). The CDR3 sequence is CSASILTSGSFRYAYF. The CDR3 bases are TGCAGTGCTAGCATCTTGACTAGCGGGAGTTTCAGATACGCGTATTTT.

The table lists this clonotype with a few counts. The chain joins TRBV29-1 to TRBJ2-1; D gene uncertain. The CDR3 consists of 13 residues. V lost 2 bases, J lost 12 bases, and 17 bases lay in between. Germline V gene sequence: CDR1 SQVTM, CDR2 ANQGSEA. The CDR3 nucleotides read TGCAGCGTTGAACAGGTACTGGGATATCGGCAGTTCTTC. It specifies CSVEQVLGYRQFF.

The rearrangement uses TRBV6-5 and TRBJ2-7; 8 nucleotides agree with TRBD1. This CDR3 contains 14 residues. CDR1 is MNHEY, CDR2 SVGAGI, per germline. The J segment lost 7 bases and the V segment lost 8 bases, leaving 13 bases of the junction unmatched. CDR3 in amino acids: CASRTPGQGGEQYF. CDR3 DNA sequence: TGTGCCAGCCGAACCCCAGGACAGGGAGGAGAGCAGTACTTC.

The rearrangement uses TRBV9 and TRBJ1-2; no clear D gene. The CDR3 is 12 residues long. Trimming shortened V by 0 bases and J by 4 bases, and 4 bases separated the two germline ends. Per germline, CDR1 SGDLS and CDR2 YYNGEE. As DNA, the CDR3 is TGTGCCAGCAGCGTAGACCCCTATGGCTACACCTTC. Translated, it gives CASSVDPYGYTF.

This clonotype was observed a few times. The gene calls are TRBV6-5 and TRBJ1-4, with D maybe TRBD1 (5 bases). Germline lookup yields CDR1 MNHEY and CDR2 SVGAGI. CDR3 size: 15 residues. The germline V and J ends were trimmed by 2 bases and 3 bases, with 10 bases remaining between them. The CDR3 sequence: CASSYLWGANEKLFF. Written as DNA, the CDR3 is TGTGCCAGCAGTTACCTTTGGGGGGCTAATGAAAAACTGTTTTTT.

The chain links TRBV6-6 to TRBJ2-7; 10 nucleotides match TRBD1. CDR3 length: 15 residues. Germline values: CDR1 MNHNY, CDR2 SVGAGI (reference sequence). After removal of 7 bases from V and 2 bases from J, the junction contained 8 bases not matched to a gene. CDR3 nucleotides: TGTGCCAGCAACGGGGTCGGACAGGGGGCCTACGAGCAGTACTTC. Protein product: CASNGVGQGAYEQYF.

The chain links TRBV28 to TRBJ1-2, with 10 bases matching TRBD1. The germline V gene has CDR1 MDHEN and CDR2 SYDVKM. V lost 8 bases to trimming and J lost 4 bases; unmatched junction nucleotides: 7. The CDR3 covers 14 residues. The DNA for the CDR3 is TGTGCCAGCGAGACAGGGGGCAGACGCTATGGCTACACCTTC. Translated, it gives CASETGGRRYGYTF.

The chain links TRBV20-1 to TRBJ2-5; either TRBD1 or TRBD2 may supply D (5 bases each). With the DNA end fitting TRBJ2-7 better, the J assignment may be wrong. The germline V gene has CDR1 DFQATT and CDR2 SNEGSKA (reference sequence). CDR3 size: 13 residues. CDR3 residues: CSARGESNYEQYF. The CDR3 region has the DNA TGCAGTGCTAGGGGGGAATCGAACTACGAGCAGTACTTC.

The chain has TRBV14 and TRBJ2-5; 9 bases are a match to TRBD1. Germline lookup yields CDR1 SGHDN and CDR2 FVKESK. The length of the CDR3 is 16 residues. Trimming at V came to 4 bases and at J to 4 bases, leaving 10 bases not matched to a gene. As DNA, the CDR3 is TGTGCCAGCAGCCGCCGGGGACAGGGAAATAGAGAGACCCAGTACTTC. Residues: CASSRRGQGNRETQYF.

The CDR3 DNA is TGTGCCAGCAGCGAAGTTGGTAGCGGGAGGAATGAGCAGTTCTTC. This translates into CASSEVGSGRNEQFF. V usage is TRBV28 and J usage is TRBJ2-1, with 10 bases lining up with TRBD2. Per germline, CDR1 MDHEN and CDR2 SYDVKM. CDR3 length: 15 residues. The V gene end was trimmed by 6 bases and the J gene end by 7 bases; junction bases not matched to a gene: 9.

The gene calls are TRBV24-1 and TRBJ2-7; no clear D gene. V was trimmed by 5 bases and J by 2 bases, leaving 12 bases between them. The germline V gene has CDR1 KGHDR and CDR2 SFDVKD. CDR3 length equals 14 residues. The DNA of the CDR3 is TGTGCCACCAGTGGGGGTCTACCACCCTACGAGCAGTACTTC. Its protein is CATSGGLPPYEQYF.

The sample holds one count of this clonotype. The CDR3 here is CATSAQGGKTQYF. The CDR3 DNA reads as TGTGCCACCAGTGCCCAGGGAGGCAAGACCCAGTACTTC. The V call is TRBV24-1, the J call TRBJ2-5; a weak D match, TRBD2 (6 bases). Trimming stripped 5 bases from V and 6 bases from J, with 12 bases between. In germline, CDR1 is KGHDR, CDR2 SFDVKD. CDR3 length: 13 amino acids.

This chain uses TRBV5-6 with TRBJ2-7; D might be TRBD1 (6 bases). This CDR3 has 16 residues. V was clipped by 4 bases and J by 0 bases, with 17 bases between them. Germline assignment: CDR1 SGHDT and CDR2 YYEEEE. CDR3: CASSPMGDTSSYEQYF. The DNA of the CDR3 is TGTGCCAGCAGCCCCATGGGGGACACCAGCTCCTACGAGCAGTACTTC.

V usage is TRBV12-3 or TRBV12-4 and J usage is TRBJ2-1; 7 bases map to TRBD1. After removal of 1 base from V and 5 bases from J, the junction contained 8 bases not matched to a gene. The CDR3 is made up of 16 amino acids. The CDR3 here is CASSLDRGRLNNEQFF. The DNA of the CDR3 is TGTGCCAGCAGTTTAGACAGGGGCCGGCTTAACAATGAGCAGTTCTTC.

The chain recombines TRBV6-1 with TRBJ2-3, with 11 bases lining up with TRBD2. V lost 5 bases to trimming and J lost 3 bases; unmatched junction nucleotides: 10. The CDR3 has 17 amino acids. Germline loops: CDR1 MNHNS, CDR2 SASEGT. CDR3 nucleotide sequence: TGTGCCAGCAGTCAAGGCCAGACTAGCGGGATGACAGATACGCAGTATTTT. It codes for CASSQGQTSGMTDTQYF.

This chain uses TRBV20-1 with TRBJ2-7, with D possibly matching TRBD2 (5 bases). CDR3 length: 14 residues. Trimming cost V 3 bases and J 3 bases, with 15 bases left between them. Germline values: CDR1 DFQATT, CDR2 SNEGSKA (reference sequence). In DNA form, the CDR3 reads TGCAGTGCTAGTGATGCTAGCAGGCGCTACGAGCAGTACTTC. Translated, it gives CSASDASRRYEQYF.

This clonotype was observed at least ten times. The chain employs TRBV7-3 and TRBJ2-6, with no clear D. V was pared by 2 bases and J by 1 base, with 6 bases between. Germline values: CDR1 SGHTA, CDR2 FQGTGA. The CDR3 is 15 amino acids. CDR3 sequence reads: CASSLQVSGANVLTF. In DNA, the CDR3 is TGTGCCAGCAGCTTACAGGTTTCTGGGGCCAACGTCCTGACTTTC.

The rearrangement links TRBV2 to TRBJ2-5; possibly TRBD2 for D (6 bases). Germline V gives CDR1 SNHLY, CDR2 FYNNEI. Deletions cut 5 bases from V and 2 bases from J, with 12 bases between. There are 14 residues in the CDR3. The CDR3, as DNA: TGTGCCAGCAGTTCGAGACTAGGTCAAGAGACCCAGTACTTC. Residues: CASSSRLGQETQYF. Together with reference TRBV2 and TRBJ2-5, the CDR3 gives the full variable domain: EPEVTQTPSHQVTQMGQEVILRCVPISNHLYFYWYRQILGQKVEFLVSFYNNEISEKSEIFDDQFSVERPDGSNFTLKIRSTKLEDSAMYFCASSSRLGQETQYFGPGTRLLVL.

V is TRBV6-1 and J is TRBJ1-1; 8 bases are shared with TRBD1. V trimming: 8 bases; J trimming: 3 bases; junction bases outside the gene matches: 2. Germline V gene lookup returns CDR1 MNHNS and CDR2 SASEGT. The CDR3 consists of 12 residues. CDR3 amino acids: CASDRGDTEAFF. The DNA for the CDR3 is TGTGCCAGCGACAGGGGAGACACTGAAGCTTTCTTT.

The genes are TRBV11-2 and TRBJ2-1, with a tentative D call TRBD2 (6 bases). The length of the CDR3 is 15 residues. V dropped 3 bases and J dropped 1 base, with 10 bases sitting between them. CDR1 and CDR2 (germline): SGHAT, FQNNGV. For the CDR3, the DNA is TGTGCCAGCAGCTTTGCCCTAGCGTCCTACAATGAGCAGTTCTTC. Residues: CASSFALASYNEQFF.